This is a list of T cell receptor beta chains from one sample in a study of regulatory T cells. Assay: immunoSEQ multiplex PCR; the TCRdb copy retains only in-frame clones and omits some. The data show approximately 37,000 clones, with 75% to 90% seen just once and about 2.4% held by the top ten. The specimen sequenced was conventional CD4+ T cells sorted from blood. These receptors came from a person under 35 with CD3G deficiency. Each CDR3 is given with its conserved first and last residue. D genes are given only for firm matches. Clone size is stated in some rows and not others, as once, few, many or a class when expanded.

d_call j_call clone_size v_call cdr3_aa cdr3_nt
. TRBJ2-1 . TRBV12-2 CARKPPSGVYNEQFF TGTGCACGCAAACCTCCTAGCGGGGTCTACAATGAGCAGTTCTTC
TRBD2 TRBJ2-1 . TRBV19 CASSILGGRASNEQFF TGTGCCAGTAGTATTCTGGGCGGGAGGGCCTCCAATGAGCAGTTCTTC
. TRBJ2-6 few TRBV27 CASSSTSGANVLTF TGTGCCAGCAGTTCAACCTCTGGGGCCAACGTCCTGACTTTC
. TRBJ1-1 . TRBV6-1 CASSEAGPGLRRAFF TGTGCCAGCAGTGAAGCGGGTCCGGGCCTGCGGCGGGCTTTCTTT
. TRBJ2-1 . TRBV7-9 CASSRDSGILAEQFF TGTGCCAGCAGCCGCGACAGCGGCATCCTAGCGGAGCAGTTCTTC
. TRBJ2-4 . TRBV5-1 CASSPDPGLVAKNIQYF TGCGCCAGCAGCCCGGATCCGGGCCTTGTAGCCAAAAACATTCAGTACTTC
. TRBJ1-1 . TRBV28 CASTPHTGHTEAFF TGTGCCAGCACTCCTCATACAGGCCACACTGAAGCTTTCTTT
. TRBJ1-4 few TRBV6-1 CASRGIRREKLFF TGTGCCAGCAGGGGAATTAGGAGAGAAAAACTGTTTTTT
. TRBJ1-3 . TRBV19 CASSMAKGLGNTIYF TGTGCCAGTAGTATGGCGAAGGGTCTTGGAAACACCATATATTTT
TRBD1 TRBJ1-1 . TRBV5-1 CASSLNPGQEAFF TGCGCCAGCAGCTTGAATCCGGGACAGGAAGCTTTCTTT
. TRBJ2-7 . TRBV5-3 CARSWAYGVKNEQYF TGTGCCAGAAGCTGGGCTTACGGGGTCAAAAACGAGCAGTACTTC
TRBD2 TRBJ2-3 . TRBV10-3 CAISGTRGTTDTQYF TGTGCCATCAGTGGAACGCGGGGGACCACAGATACGCAGTATTTT
TRBD1 TRBJ2-1 once TRBV18 CASSPGTGNVRNEQFF TGTGCCAGCTCACCCGGGACAGGGAACGTGAGGAATGAGCAGTTCTTC
. TRBJ2-3 few TRBV19 CASSFGGLGDTQYF TGTGCCAGTAGTTTTGGGGGGCTTGGAGATACGCAGTATTTT
. TRBJ2-7 . TRBV10-3 CAISESTRGTEQYF TGTGCCATCAGTGAGTCGACTCGGGGGACCGAGCAGTACTTC
. TRBJ2-5 . TRBV19 CASSMVGEKTQYF TGTGCCAGTAGTATGGTAGGGGAAAAGACCCAGTACTTC
. TRBJ2-7 . TRBV7-2 CASSLSTRGTHEQYF TGTGCCAGCAGCTTGTCCACGCGAGGCACCCACGAGCAGTACTTC
. TRBJ1-4 . TRBV19 CASSILPNEKGDEKLFF TGTGCCAGTAGTATTCTACCGAATGAAAAGGGGGATGAAAAACTGTTTTTT
. TRBJ1-1 . TRBV6-1 CASSYYGRWNTEAFF TGTGCCAGTTCATATTATGGGAGGTGGAACACTGAAGCTTTCTTT
TRBD1 TRBJ2-2 . TRBV6-5 CASSSNQGTGTGELFF TGTGCCAGCAGTTCGAACCAGGGGACAGGCACCGGGGAGCTGTTTTTT
TRBD1 TRBJ2-7 . TRBV28 CASSPSGTGKLEQYF TGTGCCAGCAGCCCTTCCGGGACAGGGAAGCTCGAGCAGTACTTC
TRBD1 TRBJ2-1 . TRBV10-3 CAISEPGTGILEQFF TGTGCCATCAGTGAGCCCGGGACAGGCATCCTTGAGCAGTTCTTC